The rows below give T cell receptor beta chains drawn from one sample of a study of brain metastases from non-small cell lung cancer. Generated by immunoSEQ multiplex PCR, the TCRdb table keeps only in-frame clones and is missing some. The repertoire holds several thousand clones, with about 82% as singletons. Sequencing input: primary lung tumor tissue. These receptors originate from a donor older than 35 with non-small cell lung cancer. Each CDR3 is given with its conserved first and last residue. A D gene is named only where the DNA matches it firmly. Clone size, where shown, is once, few, many, or a class for clones that have expanded.

>TRBJ1-3|.|TRBV7-6|.
TGTGCCAGCAGCTTAGCGCAGGGTTTCTCTGGAAACACCATATATTTT
CASSLAQGFSGNTIYF
>TRBJ1-1|.|TRBV28|.
TGTGCCAGCACCCCCTTCGGGTTGAACACTGAAGCTTTCTTT
CASTPFGLNTEAFF
>TRBJ1-6|.|TRBV30|.
TGTGCCTGGAGTGTCGGATATAATTCACCCCTCCACTTT
CAWSVGYNSPLHF
>TRBJ1-4|TRBD1|TRBV30|.
TGTGCCTGGAGAATAGGGGGCTTCGATCAAAAACTGTTTTTT
CAWRIGGFDQKLFF
>TRBJ1-5|TRBD1|TRBV28|.
TGTGCCAGCAGTCCCAACCACCCAACAGGGGCCCATAGCAATCAGCCCCAGCATTTT
CASSPNHPTGAHSNQPQHF
>TRBJ2-2|.|TRBV10-2|.
TGCGCCAGCACTCTCCTAGTGGGAGGCACCGGGGAGCTGTTTTTT
CASTLLVGGTGELFF
>TRBJ2-3|.|TRBV6-5|.
TGTGCCAGCAGCATCAAAGGCACAGATACGCAGTATTTT
CASSIKGTDTQYF
>TRBJ1-5|.|TRBV28|.
TGTGCCAGCAGTCGTAATCAGCCCCAGCATTTT
CASSRNQPQHF
>TRBJ2-7|.|TRBV7-9|once
TGTGCCAGCAGCTTAGAAGGAGGGTACGAGCAGTACTTC
CASSLEGGYEQYF
>TRBJ2-5|TRBD1|TRBV2|.
TGTGCCAGCAGCGGGAACAGGGGTCCATCAGAGACCCAGTACTTC
CASSGNRGPSETQYF
>TRBJ2-3|TRBD2|TRBV7-8|.
TGTGCCAGCAGCTTAGGCCTAGCGGGGGGGCAGAGCACAGATACGCAGTATTTT
CASSLGLAGGQSTDTQYF
>TRBJ2-5|.|TRBV19|.
TGTGCCAGTAGTATACAGCCGAGGGAGACCCAGTACTTC
CASSIQPRETQYF
>TRBJ2-7|.|TRBV7-2|.
TGTGCCAGCAGCCTTAGAGGAACGGGTCTCTCCTACGAGCAGTACTTC
CASSLRGTGLSYEQYF
>TRBJ1-5|TRBD1|TRBV7-8|.
TGTGCCAGCAGCTCATCCGGGACAGGGGGCTCGGATCAGCCCCAGCATTTT
CASSSSGTGGSDQPQHF
>TRBJ2-5|.|TRBV2|once
TGTGCCAGCAGTAAATCCGAGGGGGAAGAGACCCAGTACTTC
CASSKSEGEETQYF
>TRBJ2-7|.|TRBV19|.
TGTGCCAGTATGGACGCTAACTCCTACGAGCAGTACTTC
CASMDANSYEQYF
>TRBJ2-2|.|TRBV5-1|.
TGCGCCAGCAGCTTGACCAGGGTCACCGGGGAGCTGTTTTTT
CASSLTRVTGELFF
>TRBJ1-6|TRBD1|TRBV6-5|.
TGTGCCAGCAGTACCATGACAGGGAATTCACCCCTCCACTTT
CASSTMTGNSPLHF
>TRBJ1-2|.|TRBV11-1|once
TGTGCCAGCAGCTCTCCTGGGGGCTACACCTTC
CASSSPGGYTF
>TRBJ2-7|.|TRBV18|once
TGTGCCAGCTCATCCTATGCGGACGGTTCCTACGAGCAGTACTTC
CASSSYADGSYEQYF
>TRBJ1-5|.|TRBV28|.
TGTGCCAGCAAGGCAGATGCGAGCCAGCCCCAGCATTTT
CASKADASQPQHF
>TRBJ1-2|TRBD1|TRBV6-5|.
TGTGCCAGCAGCATAGACAGGGGGAATGGCTACACCTTC
CASSIDRGNGYTF
>TRBJ2-1|TRBD2|TRBV29-1|large
TGCAGCGTTGCGAGCGGGGGGGCCAGAGAGCAGTTCTTC
CSVASGGAREQFF
>TRBJ1-5|.|TRBV5-6|.
TGTGCCAGCAGCGTCTGGGAGGTTCGGACCCAGCATTTT
CASSVWEVRTQHF
>TRBJ1-5|.|TRBV12-3/TRBV12-4|.
TGTGCCAGCAGTCAACATGGAGAGGGCCAGCATTTT
CASSQHGEGQHF
>TRBJ1-1|.|TRBV6-5|.
TGTGCCAGCAGTCCCAGGACAGTTAACACTGAAGCTTTCTTT
CASSPRTVNTEAFF
>TRBJ2-7|TRBD1|TRBV15|.
TGTGCCACCAGCTCACCGGGACAGGGTCACGACGAGCAGTACTTC
CATSSPGQGHDEQYF
>TRBJ2-2|.|TRBV30|few
TGTGCCTGGAGAAGAATGGCAGTCACCGGGGAGCTGTTTTTT
CAWRRMAVTGELFF
>TRBJ1-3|.|TRBV10-2|.
TGCGCCAGCAGTGAGTCCGCAGGCGACTCTGGAAACACCATATATTTT
CASSESAGDSGNTIYF
>TRBJ1-2|.|TRBV4-2|.
TGTGCCAGCAGCCAAGATGATCCCGTCTCTGGCTATGGCTACACCTTC
CASSQDDPVSGYGYTF
>TRBJ2-2|TRBD1|TRBV5-1|.
TGCGCCAGCACCTTGGGGACAGGGGTCGACACCGGGGAGCTGTTTTTT
CASTLGTGVDTGELFF
>TRBJ1-1|.|TRBV4-2|.
TGTGCCAGCAGCCAAGCGGACTGGAACACTGAAGCTTTCTTT
CASSQADWNTEAFF